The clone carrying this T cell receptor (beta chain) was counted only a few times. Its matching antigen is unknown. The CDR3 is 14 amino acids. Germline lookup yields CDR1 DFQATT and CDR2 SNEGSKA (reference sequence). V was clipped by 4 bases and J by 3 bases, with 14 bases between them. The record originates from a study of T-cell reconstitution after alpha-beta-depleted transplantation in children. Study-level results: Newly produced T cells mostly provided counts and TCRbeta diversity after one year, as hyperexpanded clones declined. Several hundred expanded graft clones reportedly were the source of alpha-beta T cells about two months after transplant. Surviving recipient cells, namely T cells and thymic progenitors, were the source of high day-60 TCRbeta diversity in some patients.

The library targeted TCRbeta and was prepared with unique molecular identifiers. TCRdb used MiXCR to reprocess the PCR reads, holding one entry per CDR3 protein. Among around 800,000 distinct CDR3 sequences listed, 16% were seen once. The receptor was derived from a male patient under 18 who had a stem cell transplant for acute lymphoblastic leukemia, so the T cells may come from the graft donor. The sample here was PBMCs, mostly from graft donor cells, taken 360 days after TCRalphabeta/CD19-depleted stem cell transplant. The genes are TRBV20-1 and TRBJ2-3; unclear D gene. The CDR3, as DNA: TGCAGTGCTAAACGAGGTCCGGCAACAGATACGCAGTATTTT. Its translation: CSAKRGPATDTQYF.